This T cell receptor (beta chain) was sequenced in a study of T cells in tuberculosis. About the study: Blood was taken before or within 7 days of anti-tuberculosis therapy.

Notes on this clone: Its antigen is unknown.

Time point: new active TB diagnosis, blood taken before or within 7 days of starting treatment. Unsorted cryopreserved PBMC were sequenced, averaging approximately 100,000 T cells per clinical donor. Assay used: immunoSEQ multiplex PCR; TCRdb lists only in-frame clones, some missing. The sample lists some 31,000 clones, about 91% occurring once. Study-level results: Classification accuracy was roughly 90% (AUROC approximately 0.9) with the GMM-specific repertoire. Smaller alpha distances in active tuberculosis partly reflected shorter CDR3-alpha lengths.

Germline lookup yields CDR1 SGHVS and CDR2 FQNEAQ. Trimming took 5 bases from V and 4 from J; bases not matched to a gene: 6. The CDR3 runs to 17 residues. The chain employs TRBV7-8 and TRBJ2-2; TRBD2 aligns across 14 bases. Sequencing used PBMCs, obtained at tuberculosis diagnosis. The source of this sequence is an adult with tuberculosis. CDR3 bases: TGTGCCAGCAGCCTGGGACTAGCGGGGGCCCCCACCGGGGAGCTGTTTTTT. Translated, it gives CASSLGLAGAPTGELFF.